This paragraph reports one T cell receptor beta chain. The study ran its PCR with 60 Vbeta and 13 Jbeta primers. Only in-frame clones appear in the TCRdb table, and some are missing; sequencing was by immunoSEQ multiplex PCR. Here the sample spans roughly 130,000 clones, about 74% being singletons. This sample is part of a study of cytomegalovirus exposure and HLA in healthy donors. V trimming: 6 bases; J trimming: 3 bases; junction bases outside the gene matches: 2. This CDR3 contains 14 residues. The germline V gene encodes CDR1 MNHEY and CDR2 SVGAGI. This TCR came from a woman aged 45-65 years in good health and CMV-seropositive. The chain couples TRBV6-5 to TRBJ1-4; TRBD1 agrees at 9 bases. The sequencing sample was made of PBMCs. The CDR3 DNA reads as TGTGCCAGCAGCCGGGACAGGGCTAATGAAAAACTGTTTTTT. It codes for CASSRDRANEKLFF.